Listed here are 8 T cell receptor beta chains from one sample, sequenced in a study of blood T cell repertoires in COVID-19. The repertoire was sequenced with immunoSEQ multiplex PCR; TCRdb's copy has only in-frame clones and lacks some. The sample has 200,000 to 300,000 clones; 81% are singletons. The material sequenced was peripheral blood. The receptors shown here come from an elderly woman with acute or convalescent COVID-19.

The chain couples TRBV10-3 to TRBJ2-3; 11 nucleotides match TRBD2. The trim removed 4 bases at V and 4 bases at J, leaving 7 bases unmatched. Germline V gives CDR1 ENHRY, CDR2 SYGVKD. The CDR3 loop spans 16 amino acids. The CDR3 region is CAISAKTSGEADTQYF. The DNA for the CDR3 is TGTGCCATCAGTGCAAAGACTAGCGGGGAGGCAGATACGCAGTATTTT.

The rearrangement links TRBV19 to TRBJ1-2; D is perhaps TRBD1 (5 bases). V was clipped by 8 bases and J by 4 bases, with 14 bases between them. This CDR3 has 13 residues. CDR1 is LNHDA, CDR2 SQIVND, per germline (reference sequence). CDR3 sequence: CASGGTRGYGYTF. CDR3 in DNA: TGTGCCAGTGGTGGGACTCGGGGCTATGGCTACACCTTC.

This clone was counted once. The rearrangement uses TRBV5-1 and TRBJ2-7; tentatively, D is TRBD1 (6 bases). Germline CDR1 and CDR2: SGHRS and YFSETQ. The CDR3 runs 15 residues. V was cut by 1 base and J by 1 base, with 12 bases left in between. For the CDR3, the DNA is TGCGCCAGCAGCTTGTTACAGGGCCATTCCTACGAGCAGTACTTC. This sequence encodes CASSLLQGHSYEQYF. Full variable domain (outside the CDR3, taken from reference TRBV5-1 and TRBJ2-7): KAGVTQTPRYLIKTRGQQVTLSCSPISGHRSVSWYQQTPGQGLQFLFEYFSETQRNKGNFPGRFSGRQFSNSRSEMNVSTLELGDSALYLCASSLLQGHSYEQYFGPGTRLTVT.

V and J are TRBV18 and TRBJ1-4, with a weak D call TRBD1 (6 bases). V shed 3 bases and J shed 3 bases, with 11 bases lying between them. Germline values: CDR1 KGHSH, CDR2 LQKENI. This CDR3 is built from 15 residues. The CDR3 DNA sequence: TGTGCCAGCTCACCTCAGGGGTCTGCTAATGAAAAACTGTTTTTT. Translation: CASSPQGSANEKLFF.

J is TRBJ1-6 and V is TRBV19, with D hard to call. V was cut by 10 bases and J by 6 bases, with 19 bases left in between. Germline V gene data show CDR1 as LNHDA and CDR2 as SQIVND (reference sequence). CDR3 length: 15 residues. Written as DNA, the CDR3 is TGTGCCACCCAGACGGCCCTCCAGGCTAATTCACCCCTCCACTTT. Protein sequence: CATQTALQANSPLHF.

The chain employs TRBV7-6 and TRBJ2-7; tentative D call: TRBD1 (5 bases). Germline V lookup: CDR1 SGHVS, CDR2 FNYEAQ. The CDR3 runs 14 residues. V lost 6 bases and J lost 0, with 12 bases in between. The CDR3 bases are TGTGCCAGCAGACCGACAGTTCTCTCCTACGAGCAGTACTTC. This translates into CASRPTVLSYEQYF.

The rearrangement links TRBV7-9 to TRBJ1-1, with D perhaps matching TRBD1 (5 bases). Trimming took 3 bases from V and 4 from J, leaving 9 bases between them. There are 13 residues in the CDR3. CDR1 is SEHNR, CDR2 FQNEAQ, per germline (reference sequence). The CDR3 sequence: CASSFLGATEAFF. DNA of the CDR3: TGTGCCAGCAGCTTTTTAGGGGCCACTGAAGCTTTCTTT.

The chain couples TRBV7-8 to TRBJ1-2; 12 nucleotides align to TRBD1. Germline trimming cut 5 bases from V and 7 bases from J; bases unmatched to any gene: 8. The CDR3 totals 15 residues. Looked up from germline, CDR1 is SGHVS and CDR2 is FQNEAQ. CDR3: CASSITGQGASGYTF. The CDR3 nucleotides read TGTGCCAGCAGCATCACGGGACAGGGGGCTAGTGGCTACACCTTC.